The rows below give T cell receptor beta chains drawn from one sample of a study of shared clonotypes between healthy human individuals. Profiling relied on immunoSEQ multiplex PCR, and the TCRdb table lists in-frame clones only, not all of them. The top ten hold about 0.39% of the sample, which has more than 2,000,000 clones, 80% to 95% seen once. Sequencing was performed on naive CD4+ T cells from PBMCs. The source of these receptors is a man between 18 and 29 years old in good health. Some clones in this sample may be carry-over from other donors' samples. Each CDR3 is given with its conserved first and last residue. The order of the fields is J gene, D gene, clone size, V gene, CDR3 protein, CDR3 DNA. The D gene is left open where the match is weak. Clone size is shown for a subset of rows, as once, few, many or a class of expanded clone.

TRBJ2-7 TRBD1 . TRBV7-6 CASSPYSPGTASYEQYF TGTGCCAGCAGCCCCTATTCCCCCGGGACAGCCTCCTACGAGCAGTACTTC
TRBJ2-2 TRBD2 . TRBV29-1 CSVRAGGASGELFF TGCAGCGTCCGAGCGGGGGGCGCATCCGGGGAGCTGTTTTTT
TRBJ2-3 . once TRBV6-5 CASSYERDPTDTQYF TGTGCCAGCAGTTACGAACGGGACCCCACAGATACGCAGTATTTT
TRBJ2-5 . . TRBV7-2 CASSYSTRETQYF TGTGCCAGCAGCTACAGTACACGGGAGACCCAGTACTTC
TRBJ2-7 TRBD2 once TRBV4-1 CASSQVSLAAYEQYF TGCGCCAGCAGCCAAGTCAGTCTAGCGGCTTACGAGCAGTACTTC
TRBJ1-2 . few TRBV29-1 CSVEHLFGYTF TGCAGCGTTGAACACTTGTTTGGCTACACCTTC
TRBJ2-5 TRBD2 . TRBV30 CAWSGRQGWARTSGGEETQYF TGTGCCTGGAGTGGGCGACAGGGATGGGCTCGGACTAGCGGGGGTGAAGAGACCCAGTACTTC
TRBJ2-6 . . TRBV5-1 CASSSFSGANVLTF TGCGCCAGCAGCTCGTTCTCTGGGGCCAACGTCCTGACTTTC
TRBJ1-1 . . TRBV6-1 CASRRSYVTEAFF TGTGCCAGCAGGAGAAGCTACGTCACTGAAGCTTTCTTT
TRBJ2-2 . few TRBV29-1 CSVKLQGTGELFF TGCAGCGTGAAATTGCAGGGGACCGGGGAGCTGTTTTTT
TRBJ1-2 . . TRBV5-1 CASSTAGQNGYTF TGCGCCAGCAGCACCGCGGGCCAAAATGGCTACACCTTC
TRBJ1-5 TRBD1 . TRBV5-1 CASSPGQGDQPQHF TGCGCCAGCAGCCCTGGACAGGGGGATCAGCCCCAGCATTTT
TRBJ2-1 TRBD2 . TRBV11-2 CASSLVSSGYNEQFF TGTGCCAGCAGCTTAGTATCTAGCGGGTATAATGAGCAGTTCTTC
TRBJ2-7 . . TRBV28 CASSLQRRYEQYF TGTGCCAGCAGCTTGCAGAGACGCTACGAGCAGTACTTC
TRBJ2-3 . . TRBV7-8 CASALGRGADTQYF TGTGCCAGCGCGTTGGGGAGGGGGGCAGATACGCAGTATTTT
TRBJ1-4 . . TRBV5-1 CASSPGTAYNEKLFF TGCGCCAGCAGCCCAGGGACGGCGTATAATGAAAAACTGTTTTTT
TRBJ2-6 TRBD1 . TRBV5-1 CASSWDRELSGANVLTF TGCGCCAGCAGCTGGGACAGGGAATTATCTGGGGCCAACGTCCTGACTTTC
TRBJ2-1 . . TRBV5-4 CASSFPAMEQFF TGTGCCAGCAGCTTTCCCGCCATGGAGCAGTTCTTC
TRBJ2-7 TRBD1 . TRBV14 CASSRTGPYEQYF TGTGCCAGCAGCCGGACAGGGCCCTACGAGCAGTACTTC
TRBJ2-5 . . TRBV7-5 CVRSRGTSGRAEETQYF TGTGTCAGAAGCCGCGGGACTAGCGGGAGGGCCGAGGAGACCCAGTACTTC
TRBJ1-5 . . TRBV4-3 CASSQDSGQPQHF TGCGCCAGCAGCCAAGACTCGGGTCAGCCCCAGCATTTT
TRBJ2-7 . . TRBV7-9 CASTPTGSYEQYF TGTGCCAGCACCCCGACCGGTTCATACGAGCAGTACTTC